This record covers a single T cell receptor (beta chain). No cognate antigen has been identified for it. The input lacks base qualities; no much larger clone sits a single base away. Libraries came from the immunoSEQ multiplex PCR assay. For most patients, genomic DNA was subjected to high-throughput TCR-beta CDR3 sequencing by Adaptive Biotechnologies. The study's own analysis went as follows. TCR sequencing data were retrieved from Adaptive's ImmunoSEQ software for 18 patients, whereas three other patients were processed with MiXCR and VDJtools. CDR3 nucleotide sequences shared between donor and recipient were removed because the origin of such sequences could not be assigned. Alloreactive clones required at least 2-fold expansion over unstimulated cells and minimum CFSE-low frequency of 0.002% (template counts) or 0.001% (read counts). Clones detected in sequenced pre-transplant spleen, lymph node, or MLR CFSE-low populations of the donor or recipient were defined as mappable. The cumulative frequency of alloreactive clones was calculated as a percentage of all sequences, weighted by copy number. Not all clones reach the TCRdb copy of this immuneACCESS table, which keeps in-frame sequences only. Checked studies attribute under half of the gap to unresolved V genes and leave the rest unexplained. Clone size and V and J calls were adopted from that table, with D and trimming inferred from the DNA. The sample contains 20,000 to 25,000 clones, roughly 94% of them found a single time. Of the sample, roughly 0.54% falls within the top ten clones.

This record belongs to a study of graft-versus-host responses after intestinal transplantation (dated by TCRdb to about 2021). The study in broad terms: Multivisceral, liver-intestinal, or isolated intestinal transplants were received by the recipients. All recipients received anti-thymocyte globulin induction followed by maintenance tacrolimus and steroids for roughly three years. Samples from a few later patients were sequenced in-house on an Illumina MiSeq with MiXCR processing rather than by the commercial service. Donor T cell macrochimerism was defined as a peak of at least 4% donor T cells among recipient peripheral blood mononuclear cells. Of the approximately 25 intestinal transplant recipients enrolled in the cohort, one of whom was a retransplant, a few patients without pretransplant specimens were excluded. To identify alloreactive clones, pre-transplant mixed lymphocyte reaction products were sequenced and compared with unstimulated pre-transplant donor and recipient T cells. After intestinal transplantation, graft-versus-host and host-versus-graft alloreactive T cell clones were followed in the graft, circulation and bone marrow using bulk TCR-beta CDR3 sequencing.

Study-level results and caveats: Early after transplant, peak levels of circulating GvH clones were associated with declines in HvG clones. Conclusions were limited by the relatively low number and heterogeneity of intestinal transplant patients. GvH clones were found in recipient bone marrow, and some of the GvH clones appeared earlier in ileal mucosa or blood, which is consistent with an intestinal mucosal origin. Patients with donor T cell macrochimerism had high GvH to HvG T cell clonal ratios in their allografts.

In the first month after transplant, blood samples were collected up to 4 times, and after that at least monthly when available. CDR1 and CDR2 are read off the germline V gene as LGHNA and YNFKEQ. From V the trimming removes 0 bases and from J it removes 3 bases, while the gene matches leave 5 bases of the junction unaccounted for. The CDR3, cysteine through phenylalanine, is 15 amino acids long. The kept DNA is CDR3 alone, 45 bases in frame from the first base. The sample consisted of PBMCs, taken 156 days after intestinal transplant. This receptor was taken from a human patient who received an intestinal transplant, so some T cells may come from the graft donor. The chain is assembled from TRBV4-2 and TRBJ2-7; TRBD2 lines up with 7 middle nucleotides. CDR3 reads: CASSQDGSGGYEQYF. The nucleotides are TGTGCCAGCAGCCAAGATGGGTCGGGAGGCTACGAGCAGTACTTC.